Listed here is a single TCR beta chain. It lacks a known antigen. Base-call qualities are not available, and no considerably larger clone is one nucleotide away. This sample was included in a study of shared clonotypes between healthy human individuals (dated by TCRdb to the early 2020s). Study-level background: The cohort comprised a couple of women and three men aged 18 to 49 years. Different laboratories and diverse techniques were used to prepare libraries and sequence TCR repertoires, to increase sequencing depth and limit assay-specific biases. The study deeply sequenced blood TCR repertoires of five healthy adults to estimate repertoire size and the extent of clonotype sharing between individuals. Per donor, three plates each were used for CD4 naive and CD4 memory, two for CD8 naive, and one for CD8 memory. Each donor's leukapheresis produced roughly between roughly 0.85 and 9.5 billion PBMCs.

Using the deep immunoSEQ assay, multiplex PCR amplified TCR CDR3 regions from genomic DNA. Genomic DNA extracted from each cell subset was distributed evenly over all wells of several immunoSEQ 96-well plates, and each plate served as one replicate. Each replicate PCR for sorted subsets received about 210 ng genomic DNA, equal to about 30,000 T cell genomes. The purified libraries were quantified using a Qubit 3.0 fluorometer, sized with a Bioanalyzer 2100, and then quantified again using the KAPA Library Quantification kit. Each immunoSEQ 96-well plate was sequenced on its own single-read 150-cycle Illumina NextSeq 550 flow cell. For the original study's pipeline: Because the immunoSEQ output held only junctional sequences and lacked quality scores, the filtering could not match the filtering applied to full-length reads. To assign V/J genes and CDR3, sequences were annotated using PyIR, a Python wrapper for IgBLAST v1.9, with IMGT germline references. Reads were removed for weak V/J assignments (E-value above 1e-6), missing CDR3, stop codons, out-of-frame junctions, or ambiguous translated residues. V3J clonotypes were defined as sequences sharing an identical inferred V gene, J gene, and CDR3 amino acid sequence. To compute the percentage overlap between repertoires, the number of shared unique clonotypes was divided by the size of the smaller repertoire. Repertoire richness was assessed with RTK rarefaction, the Chao1 estimator, and Recon v2.1 estimates of unobserved clonotypes. OLGA was used to compute generation probabilities for all TCRbeta clonotypes that the gDNA method yielded from four donors. The table was pulled from immuneACCESS by TCRdb, which kept in-frame rearrangements only. Such tables lose some clones; where checked, under half of the loss comes from unresolved V genes, and the rest has no known cause. The DNA was the basis for D and trimming; V, J and clone size are from that table. The sample table shows over a million clones, and approximately 98.5% are seen once. In total, the top ten clones hold approximately 0.4% of the sample.

CDR1 and CDR2 are drawn from the germline V gene: SGHDN, FVKESK. V is pruned by 4 bases and J by 3 bases, leaving 7 bases of the junction without a gene match. Reading from cysteine to phenylalanine, the CDR3 counts 15 amino acids. Only the CDR3 part of the read is kept: 45 bases, read in frame from the first base. The donors were healthy, HIV-negative adults with no recently reported acute infections or vaccinations. All donors were Caucasian adults living in Nashville, Tennessee, USA. Magnetic negative selection was used to enrich CD4+ T cells, after which naive cells were positively selected on CD45RA and the negative fraction became the memory subset. Blood was collected by leukapheresis, and PBMCs were isolated by Ficoll-Histopaque density gradient centrifugation and then cryopreserved in liquid nitrogen vapor phase. Analytical flow cytometry was used to check the purity and quantity of every magnetically sorted T cell population. Genomic DNA was isolated from every sorted fraction and measured by UV absorbance on a Nanodrop 2000c.

The paper's findings and limits, for the study overall: Compared with non-shared clonotypes, the clonotypes found in all four sorted-subset donors had higher generation probabilities. Because the study included a small number of donors, the genetic and exposure-history diversity represented was limited. Sampling was restricted to blood, and TCR repertoires in tissue are likely to differ from TCR repertoires in blood. Pairwise subsampling led to the expectation that sequencing depth would affect the degree of clonotype sharing among donors. Estimated clonotype richness was generally larger for naive than for memory subsets. Even with the large sequencing depth, rarefaction of the sorted-subset datasets indicated that sequencing was incomplete. When a few donors were compared, the shared fraction of clonotypes was 5% to 6.5% for naive CD4, 3.5% for naive CD8, about 2.5% for memory CD4, and 0.35% to 0.4% for memory CD8.

Sequenced input: naive CD4+ T cells sorted from blood. Per the publication, the cell subset or site label means: CD45RA+ positively selected. The V and J segments used are TRBV14 and TRBJ2-7, and TRBD2 matches 9 of the central bases. The receptor's source is a man aged 30-40 years in good health. The CDR3 sequence is CASSRLGTSFYEQYF. The DNA sequence reads TGTGCCAGCAGCCGCCTAGGGACTAGCTTCTACGAGCAGTACTTC.